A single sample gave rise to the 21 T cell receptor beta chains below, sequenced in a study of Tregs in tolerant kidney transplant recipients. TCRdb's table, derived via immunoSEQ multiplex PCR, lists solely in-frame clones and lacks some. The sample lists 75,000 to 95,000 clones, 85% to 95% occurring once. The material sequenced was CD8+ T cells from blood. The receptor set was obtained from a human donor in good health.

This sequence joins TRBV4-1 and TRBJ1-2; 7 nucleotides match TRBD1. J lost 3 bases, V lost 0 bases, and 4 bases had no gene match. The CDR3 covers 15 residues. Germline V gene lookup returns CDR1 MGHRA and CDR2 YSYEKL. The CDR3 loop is CASSQDPGGDYGYTF. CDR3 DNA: TGCGCCAGCAGCCAAGACCCAGGGGGGGACTATGGCTACACCTTC.

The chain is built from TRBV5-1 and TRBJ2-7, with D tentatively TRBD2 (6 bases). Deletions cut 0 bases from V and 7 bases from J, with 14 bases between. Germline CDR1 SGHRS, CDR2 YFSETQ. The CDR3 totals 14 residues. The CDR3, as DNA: TGCGCCAGCAGCTTGGCCGGGGGAGCGGGTGAGCAGTACTTC. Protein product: CASSLAGGAGEQYF.

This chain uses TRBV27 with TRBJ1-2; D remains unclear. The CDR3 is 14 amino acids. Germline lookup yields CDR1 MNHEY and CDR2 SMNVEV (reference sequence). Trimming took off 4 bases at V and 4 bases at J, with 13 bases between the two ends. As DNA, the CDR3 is TGTGCCAGCAGTTCGTCGACGAGACTCTATGGCTACACCTTC. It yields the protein CASSSSTRLYGYTF.

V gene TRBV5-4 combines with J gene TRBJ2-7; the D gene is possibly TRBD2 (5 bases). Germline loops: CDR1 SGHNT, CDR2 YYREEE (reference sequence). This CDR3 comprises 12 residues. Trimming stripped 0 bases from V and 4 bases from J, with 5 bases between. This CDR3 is CASSLGGYEQYF. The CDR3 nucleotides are TGTGCCAGCAGCTTGGGCGGGTACGAGCAGTACTTC.

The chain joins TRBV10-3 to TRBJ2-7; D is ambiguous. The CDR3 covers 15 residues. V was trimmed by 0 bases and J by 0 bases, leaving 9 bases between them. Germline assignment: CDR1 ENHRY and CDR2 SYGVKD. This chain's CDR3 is CAISESWSSSYEQYF. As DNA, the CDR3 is TGTGCCATCAGTGAGTCATGGTCAAGCTCCTACGAGCAGTACTTC.

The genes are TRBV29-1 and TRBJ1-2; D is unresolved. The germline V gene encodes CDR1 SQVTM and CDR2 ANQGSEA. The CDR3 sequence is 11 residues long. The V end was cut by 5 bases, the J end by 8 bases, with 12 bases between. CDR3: CSVPSLFGYTF. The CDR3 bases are TGCAGCGTTCCGAGCCTTTTCGGCTACACCTTC. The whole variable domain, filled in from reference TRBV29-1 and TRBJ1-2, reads SAVISQKPSRDICQRGTSLTIQCQVDSQVTMMFWYRQQPGQSLTLIATANQGSEATYESGFVIDKFPISRPNLTFSTLTVSNMSPEDSSIYLCSVPSLFGYTFGSGTRLTVV.

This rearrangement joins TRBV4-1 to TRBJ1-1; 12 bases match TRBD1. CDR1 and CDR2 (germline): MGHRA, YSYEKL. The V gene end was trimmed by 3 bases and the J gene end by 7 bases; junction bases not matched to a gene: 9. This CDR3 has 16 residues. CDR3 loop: CASSQRGTGGGGEAFF. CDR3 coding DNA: TGCGCCAGCAGCCAGAGAGGGACAGGGGGCGGAGGTGAAGCTTTCTTT.

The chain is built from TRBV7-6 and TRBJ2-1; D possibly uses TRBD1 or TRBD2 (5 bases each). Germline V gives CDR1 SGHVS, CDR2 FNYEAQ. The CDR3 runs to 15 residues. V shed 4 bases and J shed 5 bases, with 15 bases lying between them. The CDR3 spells CASSSRDRSHNEQFF. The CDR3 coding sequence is TGTGCCAGCAGCTCCCGGGACCGGAGTCACAATGAGCAGTTCTTC. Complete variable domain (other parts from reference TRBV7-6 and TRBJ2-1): GAGVSQSPRYKVTKRGQDVALRCDPISGHVSLYWYRQALGQGPEFLTYFNYEAQQDKSGLPNDRFSAERPEGSISTLTIQRTEQRDSAMYRCASSSRDRSHNEQFFGPGTRLTVL.

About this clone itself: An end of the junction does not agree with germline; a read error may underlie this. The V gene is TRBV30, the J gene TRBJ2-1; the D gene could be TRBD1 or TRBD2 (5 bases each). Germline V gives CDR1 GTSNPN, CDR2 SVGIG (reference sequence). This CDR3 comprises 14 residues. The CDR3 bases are TGTGCCTGCACAGGCGGGTGGGGGTACAATGGGCAGTTCTTC. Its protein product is CACTGGWGYNGQFF.

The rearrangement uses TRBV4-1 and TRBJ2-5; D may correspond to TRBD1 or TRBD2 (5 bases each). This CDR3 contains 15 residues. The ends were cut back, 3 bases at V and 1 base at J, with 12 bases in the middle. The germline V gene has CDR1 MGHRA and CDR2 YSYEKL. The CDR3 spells CASSQSPGPQETQYF. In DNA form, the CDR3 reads TGCGCCAGCAGCCAGTCTCCGGGACCCCAAGAGACCCAGTACTTC.

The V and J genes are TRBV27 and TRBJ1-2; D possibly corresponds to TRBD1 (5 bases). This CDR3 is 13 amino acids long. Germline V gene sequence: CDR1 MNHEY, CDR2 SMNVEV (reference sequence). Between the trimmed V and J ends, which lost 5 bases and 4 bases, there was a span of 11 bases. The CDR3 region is CASSAGILYGYTF. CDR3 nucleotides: TGTGCCAGCAGTGCAGGGATTCTCTATGGCTACACCTTC.

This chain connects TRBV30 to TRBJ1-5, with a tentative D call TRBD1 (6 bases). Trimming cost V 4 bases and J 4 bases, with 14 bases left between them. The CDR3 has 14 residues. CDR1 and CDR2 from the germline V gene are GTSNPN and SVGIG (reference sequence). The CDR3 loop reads CAWNGGAGNQPQHF. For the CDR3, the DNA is TGTGCCTGGAACGGGGGGGCGGGTAATCAGCCCCAGCATTTT.

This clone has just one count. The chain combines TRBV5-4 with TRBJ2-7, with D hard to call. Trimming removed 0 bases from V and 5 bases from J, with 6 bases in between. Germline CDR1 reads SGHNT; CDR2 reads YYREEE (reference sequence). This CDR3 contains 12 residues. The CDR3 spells CASSLAADEQYF. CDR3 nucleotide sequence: TGTGCCAGCAGCTTGGCCGCAGACGAGCAGTACTTC. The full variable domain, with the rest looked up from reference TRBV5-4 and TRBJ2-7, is ETGVTQSPTHLIKTRGQQVTLRCSSQSGHNTVSWYQQALGQGPQFIFQYYREEENGRGNFPPRFSGLQFPNYSSELNVNALELDDSALYLCASSLAADEQYFGPGTRLTVT.

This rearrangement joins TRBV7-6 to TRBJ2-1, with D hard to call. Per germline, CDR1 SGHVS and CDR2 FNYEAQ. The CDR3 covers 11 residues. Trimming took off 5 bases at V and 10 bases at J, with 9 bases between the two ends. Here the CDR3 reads CASSPSLEQFF. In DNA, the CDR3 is TGTGCCAGCAGCCCCAGTTTAGAGCAGTTCTTC. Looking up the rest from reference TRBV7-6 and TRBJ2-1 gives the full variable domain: GAGVSQSPRYKVTKRGQDVALRCDPISGHVSLYWYRQALGQGPEFLTYFNYEAQQDKSGLPNDRFSAERPEGSISTLTIQRTEQRDSAMYRCASSPSLEQFFGPGTRLTVL.

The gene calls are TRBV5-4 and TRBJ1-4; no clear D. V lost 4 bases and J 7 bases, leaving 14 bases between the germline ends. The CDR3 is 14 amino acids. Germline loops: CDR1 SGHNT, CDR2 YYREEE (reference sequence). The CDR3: CASSDGSSIEKLFF. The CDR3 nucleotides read TGTGCCAGCAGCGATGGCTCCAGCATTGAAAAACTGTTTTTT.

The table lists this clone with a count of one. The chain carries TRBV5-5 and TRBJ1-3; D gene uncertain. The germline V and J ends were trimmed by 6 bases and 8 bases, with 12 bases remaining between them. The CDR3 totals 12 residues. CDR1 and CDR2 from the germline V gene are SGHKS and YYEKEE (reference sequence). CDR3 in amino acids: CASTPPSYTIYF. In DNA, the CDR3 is TGTGCCAGCACCCCACCCTCCTACACCATATATTTT.

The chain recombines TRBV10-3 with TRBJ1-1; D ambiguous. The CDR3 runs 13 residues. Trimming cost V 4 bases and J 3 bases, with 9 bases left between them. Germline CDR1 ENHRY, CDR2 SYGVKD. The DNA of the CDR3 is TGTGCCATCAGTGCGGGCATGGACACTGAAGCTTTCTTT. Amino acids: CAISAGMDTEAFF.

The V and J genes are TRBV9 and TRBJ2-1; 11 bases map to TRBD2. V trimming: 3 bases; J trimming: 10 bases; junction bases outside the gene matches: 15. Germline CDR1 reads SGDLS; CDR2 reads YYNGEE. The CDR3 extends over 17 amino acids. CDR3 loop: CASSEGGIGLAGMEQFF. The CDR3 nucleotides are TGTGCCAGCAGCGAGGGGGGGATCGGACTAGCGGGTATGGAGCAGTTCTTC.

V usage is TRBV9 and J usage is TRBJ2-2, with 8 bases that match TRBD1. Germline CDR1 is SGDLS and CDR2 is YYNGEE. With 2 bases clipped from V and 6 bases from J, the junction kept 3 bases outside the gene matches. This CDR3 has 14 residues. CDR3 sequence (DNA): TGTGCCAGCAGCGTCGGACAGGGATCCGGGGAGCTGTTTTTT. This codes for CASSVGQGSGELFF.

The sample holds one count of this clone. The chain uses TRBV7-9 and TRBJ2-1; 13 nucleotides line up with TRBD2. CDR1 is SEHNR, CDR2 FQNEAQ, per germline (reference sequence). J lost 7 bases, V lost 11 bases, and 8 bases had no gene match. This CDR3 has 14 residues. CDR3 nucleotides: TGTGCCGCCATGGGACTAGCGGGGAAGAATGAGCAGTTCTTC. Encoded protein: CAAMGLAGKNEQFF.

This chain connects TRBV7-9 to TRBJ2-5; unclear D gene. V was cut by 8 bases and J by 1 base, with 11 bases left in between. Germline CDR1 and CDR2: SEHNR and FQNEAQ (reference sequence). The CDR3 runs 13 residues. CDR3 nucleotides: TGTGCCAGCCATGTTGGGCGCCAAGAGACCCAGTACTTC. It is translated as CASHVGRQETQYF.